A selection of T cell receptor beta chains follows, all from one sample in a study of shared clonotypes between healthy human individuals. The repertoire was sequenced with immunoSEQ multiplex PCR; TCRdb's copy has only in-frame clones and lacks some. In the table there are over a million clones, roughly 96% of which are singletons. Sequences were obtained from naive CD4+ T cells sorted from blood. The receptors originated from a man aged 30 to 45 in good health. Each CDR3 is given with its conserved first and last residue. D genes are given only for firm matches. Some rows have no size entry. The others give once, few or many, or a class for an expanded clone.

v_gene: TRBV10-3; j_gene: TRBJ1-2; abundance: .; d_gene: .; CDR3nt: TGTGCCATCAGTGTGGGGGCTCCCGGCTACACCTTC; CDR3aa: CAISVGAPGYTF
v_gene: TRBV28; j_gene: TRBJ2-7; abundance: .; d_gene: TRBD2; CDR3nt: TGTGCCAGCAGCCCAGGGACTAGCGGTTCCCACGAGCAGTACTTC; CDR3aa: CASSPGTSGSHEQYF
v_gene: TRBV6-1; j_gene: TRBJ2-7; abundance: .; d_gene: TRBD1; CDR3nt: TGTGCCAGTGGCCGGGGACAGGCCTACGAGCAGTACTTC; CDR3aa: CASGRGQAYEQYF
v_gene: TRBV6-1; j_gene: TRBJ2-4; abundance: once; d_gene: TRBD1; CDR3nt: TGTGCCAGCAGTGAAGCATCGGTAGGGGACAGGGGACAGTACTTC; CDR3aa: CASSEASVGDRGQYF
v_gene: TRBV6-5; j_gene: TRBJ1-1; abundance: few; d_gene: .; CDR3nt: TGTGCCAGCAGTTCCAAGACAGCGAACACTGAAGCTTTCTTT; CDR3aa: CASSSKTANTEAFF
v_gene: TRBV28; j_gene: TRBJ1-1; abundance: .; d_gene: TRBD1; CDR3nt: TGTGCCAGCTCACGAATGGACAGGGGGCTCACTGAAGCTTTCTTT; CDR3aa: CASSRMDRGLTEAFF
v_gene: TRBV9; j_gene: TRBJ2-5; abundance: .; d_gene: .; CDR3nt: TGTGCCAGCAGCGTAAGGTTTTCTGGAGCAGGGAGTTCGGAGACCCAGTACTTC; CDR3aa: CASSVRFSGAGSSETQYF
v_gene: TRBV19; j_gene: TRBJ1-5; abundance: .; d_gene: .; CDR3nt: TGTGCCAGTAGTATGGCGGGGGCTCAGCCCCAGCATTTT; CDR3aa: CASSMAGAQPQHF
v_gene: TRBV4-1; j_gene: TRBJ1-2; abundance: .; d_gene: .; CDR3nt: TGCGCCAGCAGCCAAGACCACTATTCTCACTATGGCTACACCTTC; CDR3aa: CASSQDHYSHYGYTF
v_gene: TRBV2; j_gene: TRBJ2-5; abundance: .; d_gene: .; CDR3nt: TGTGCCAGCAAGGCAGGGGTGGGGGAGACCCAGTACTTC; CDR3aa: CASKAGVGETQYF
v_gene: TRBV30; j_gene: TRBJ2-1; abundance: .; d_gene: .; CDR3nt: TGTGCCTGGAGTAGGGGTGAGCAGTTCTTC; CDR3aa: CAWSRGEQFF
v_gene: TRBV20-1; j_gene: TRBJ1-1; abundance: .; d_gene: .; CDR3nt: TGCAGTGCTCTGAACACTGAAGCTTTCTTT; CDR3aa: CSALNTEAFF
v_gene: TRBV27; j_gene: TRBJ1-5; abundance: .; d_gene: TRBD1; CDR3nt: TGTGCCAGCAGCCGGGACAGGTTCAATCAGCCCCAGCATTTT; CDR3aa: CASSRDRFNQPQHF
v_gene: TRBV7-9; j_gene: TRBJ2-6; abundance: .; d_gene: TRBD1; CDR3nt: TGTGCCAGCAGCGACCGGGACAGGGACTCTGGGGCCAACGTCCTGACTTTC; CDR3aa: CASSDRDRDSGANVLTF
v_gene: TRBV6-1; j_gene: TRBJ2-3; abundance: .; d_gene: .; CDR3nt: TGTGCCAGCAGTGAAGCAGCGATTAGCACAGATACGCAGTATTTT; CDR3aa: CASSEAAISTDTQYF
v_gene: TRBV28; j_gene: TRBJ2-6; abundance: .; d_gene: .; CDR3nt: TGTGCCATCCGACAGGTTGGGGCCAACGTCCTGACTTTC; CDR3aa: CAIRQVGANVLTF
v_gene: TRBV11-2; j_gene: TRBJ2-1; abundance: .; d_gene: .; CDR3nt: TGTGCCAGCAGCTCTCGATTAGCCAATGAGCAGTTCTTC; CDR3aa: CASSSRLANEQFF
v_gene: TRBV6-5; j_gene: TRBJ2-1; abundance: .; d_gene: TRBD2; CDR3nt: TGTGCCAGCAGCCCTCGACTAGCGGGAGTTGAGCAGTTCTTC; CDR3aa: CASSPRLAGVEQFF
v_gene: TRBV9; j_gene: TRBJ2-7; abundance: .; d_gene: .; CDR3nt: TGTGCCAGCAGTGAAGCGGATTTCTACGAGCAGTACTTC; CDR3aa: CASSEADFYEQYF
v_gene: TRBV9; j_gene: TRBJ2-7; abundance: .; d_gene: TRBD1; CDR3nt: TGTGCCAGCAGCGTAGGGCAGGGGGCCTTCGAGCAGTACTTC; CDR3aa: CASSVGQGAFEQYF
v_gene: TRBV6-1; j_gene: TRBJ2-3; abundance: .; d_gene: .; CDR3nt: TGTGCCAGCAGGGTTACCACAGATACGCAGTATTTT; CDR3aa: CASRVTTDTQYF
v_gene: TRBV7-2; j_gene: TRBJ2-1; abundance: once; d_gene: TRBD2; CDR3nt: TGTGCCAGCAGCTTAGTGGGGACTAGTTTATCCTACAATGAGCAGTTCTTC; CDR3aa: CASSLVGTSLSYNEQFF
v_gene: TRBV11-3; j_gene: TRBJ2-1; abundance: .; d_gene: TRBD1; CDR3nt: TGTGCCAGCAGCTTAGCCCCCGGGACAGGGAAATACAATGAGCAGTTCTTC; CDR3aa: CASSLAPGTGKYNEQFF
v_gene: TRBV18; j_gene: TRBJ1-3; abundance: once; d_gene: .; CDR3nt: TGTGCCAGCTCACCAGGAACCTCTGGAAACACCATATATTTT; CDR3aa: CASSPGTSGNTIYF
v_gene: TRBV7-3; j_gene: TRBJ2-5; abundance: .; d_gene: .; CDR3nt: TGTGCCAGCAGCTTAACGTCGGGAGCGGGAGAGACCCAGTACTTC; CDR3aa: CASSLTSGAGETQYF
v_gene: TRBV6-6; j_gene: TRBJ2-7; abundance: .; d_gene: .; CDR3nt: TGTGCCAGCAGAAGAGGACAATTCAACTCCTACGAGCAGTACTTC; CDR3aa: CASRRGQFNSYEQYF
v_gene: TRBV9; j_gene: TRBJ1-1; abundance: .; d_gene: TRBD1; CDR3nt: TGTGCCAGCAGCACAACAGGGGGCGCGATGAACACTGAAGCTTTCTTT; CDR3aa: CASSTTGGAMNTEAFF
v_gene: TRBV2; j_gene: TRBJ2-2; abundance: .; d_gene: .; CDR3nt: TGTGCCAGCAGTGAAGAGCCCGGTGGAGGGAAGCTGTTTTTT; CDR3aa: CASSEEPGGGKLFF